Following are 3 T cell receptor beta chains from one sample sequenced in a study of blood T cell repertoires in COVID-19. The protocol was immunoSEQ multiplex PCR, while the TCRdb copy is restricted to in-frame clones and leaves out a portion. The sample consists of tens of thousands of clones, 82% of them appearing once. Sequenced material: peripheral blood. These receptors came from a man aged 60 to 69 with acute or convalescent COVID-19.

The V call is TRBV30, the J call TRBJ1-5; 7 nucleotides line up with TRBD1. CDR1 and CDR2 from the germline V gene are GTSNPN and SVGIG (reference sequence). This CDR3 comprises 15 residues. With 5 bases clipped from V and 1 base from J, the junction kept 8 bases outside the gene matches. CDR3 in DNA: TGTGCCTGGGGGACAGCCCCTTCAAGCAATCAGCCCCAGCATTTT. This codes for CAWGTAPSSNQPQHF.

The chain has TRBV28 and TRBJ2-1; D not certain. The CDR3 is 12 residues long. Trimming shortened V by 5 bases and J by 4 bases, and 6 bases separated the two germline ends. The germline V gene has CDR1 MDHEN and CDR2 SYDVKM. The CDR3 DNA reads TGTGCCAGCAGTCTAGAGTACAATGAGCAGTTCTTC. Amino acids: CASSLEYNEQFF.

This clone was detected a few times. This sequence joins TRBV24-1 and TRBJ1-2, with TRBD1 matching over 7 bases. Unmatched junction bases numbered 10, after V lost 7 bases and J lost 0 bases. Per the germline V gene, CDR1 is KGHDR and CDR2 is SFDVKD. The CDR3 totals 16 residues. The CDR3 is CATRATGTPANYGYTF. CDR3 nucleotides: TGTGCCACCAGAGCGACAGGGACCCCTGCTAACTATGGCTACACCTTC.